The clone carrying this T cell receptor beta chain was picked up many times. Its antigen is still unknown. This entry is derived from a study of beta chain features in type 1 diabetes. Study-level background: What patients shared with healthy donors was a similar profile of age, gender and cell yields. Study observations and caveats: Any HLA-type effect on TCRB rearrangement remained unresolved here. Moderate but significant shortening of TCRB CDR3s was recorded in all four CD4+ subsets from Type 1 diabetes patients. An over-representation of cells with high TCR expression could result from cDNA sequencing.

Reverse transcription of all isolated RNA meant that expressed TCRB transcripts were sequenced. Measured with immunoSEQ multiplex PCR; TCRdb has only the in-frame clones, and not every one. The sample lists 150,000 to 200,000 clones, around 8% seen once, with approximately 0.56% in the top ten. CDR1 LGHNA and CDR2 YSLEER come from the germline V gene. The CDR3 covers 18 residues. Trimming took 1 base from V and 0 from J; bases not matched to a gene: 8. The sequenced sample consisted of central memory CD4+ T cells from blood. The chain combines TRBV4-3 with TRBJ2-3, with 9 nucleotides matching TRBD2. The sequence was obtained from a woman aged 18-30 years with type 1 diabetes. CDR3 DNA: TGCGCCAGCAGCCAAGGAGTAGCGACTAGCGGTAGCACAGATACGCAGTATTTT. It encodes CASSQGVATSGSTDTQYF.